These 20 T cell receptor beta chains share one sample of origin, sequenced in a study of OX40 agonist ivuxolimab in advanced cancers. Assay: immunoSEQ multiplex PCR; the TCRdb copy retains only in-frame clones and omits some. The sample contains some 85,000 clones, 90% to 95% of which appear only once. Material: CD4+ or CD8+ T cells sorted from blood, obtained in a trial of the OX40 agonist ivuxolimab. Source of these receptors: an adult with an advanced solid tumor such as melanoma, head and neck, liver or kidney cancer.

The chain uses TRBV18 and TRBJ2-7, with 8 bases identical to TRBD2. Germline V gives CDR1 KGHSH, CDR2 LQKENI. Unmatched junction bases numbered 10, after V lost 5 bases and J lost 4 bases. CDR3 length: 15 residues. The CDR3: CASSSIHGGGYEQYF. CDR3 nucleotides: TGTGCCAGCTCATCAATTCACGGGGGGGGTTACGAGCAGTACTTC.

The V gene is TRBV11-3, the J gene TRBJ2-3, with 16 bases lining up with TRBD2. This CDR3 has 19 amino acids. CDR1 is SGHNT, CDR2 YENEEA, per germline. J gave up 5 bases and V 3 bases, and 11 bases lay outside the gene matches. CDR3 sequence reads: CASSLGGTSGRAIGDTQYF. The CDR3 nucleotides are TGTGCCAGCAGCTTGGGGGGGACTAGCGGGAGGGCCATTGGAGATACGCAGTATTTT.

This clone was counted between two and nine times. The rearrangement joins TRBV30 to TRBJ1-1; D is unresolved. CDR1 and CDR2 from the germline V gene are GTSNPN and SVGIG (reference sequence). V lost 2 bases and J 5 bases, leaving 9 bases between the germline ends. The CDR3 is 12 residues long. DNA for the CDR3: TGTGCCTGGAGTCGCTACCAGACTGAAGCTTTCTTT. Encoded protein: CAWSRYQTEAFF.

The chain employs TRBV9 and TRBJ2-3, with 7 positions matching TRBD2. The CDR3 length is 15 residues. V was pared by 2 bases and J by 3 bases, with 6 bases of the junction left unmatched. Germline CDR1 and CDR2: SGDLS and YYNGEE. The CDR3 region is CASSVTGGRTDTQYF. The CDR3, as DNA: TGTGCCAGCAGCGTGACGGGAGGACGGACAGATACGCAGTATTTT.

The V and J genes are TRBV10-3 and TRBJ2-1, with D possibly being TRBD1 or TRBD2 (5 bases each). The CDR3 totals 14 residues. The germline CDR1 and CDR2 sequences are ENHRY and SYGVKD. V lost 0 bases and J 6 bases, leaving 9 bases between the germline ends. This CDR3 is CAISESTGLNEQFF. In DNA, the CDR3 is TGTGCCATCAGTGAGTCGACGGGGCTCAATGAGCAGTTCTTC.

V and J are TRBV28 and TRBJ2-5; D possibly corresponds to TRBD2 (8 bases). This CDR3 has 17 residues. The germline V gene has CDR1 MDHEN and CDR2 SYDVKM. Trimming stripped 5 bases from V and 4 bases from J, with 23 bases between. CDR3 amino acids: CASSTPSGRKGAETQYF. CDR3 DNA: TGTGCCAGCAGTACCCCGAGCGGGAGAAAGGGGGCAGAGACCCAGTACTTC.

V gene TRBV9 combines with J gene TRBJ1-3; D uncertain. V lost 0 bases and J 2 bases, leaving 9 bases between the germline ends. This CDR3 comprises 15 residues. The germline V gene encodes CDR1 SGDLS and CDR2 YYNGEE. The CDR3 spells CASSVGGRTGNTIYF. In DNA form, the CDR3 reads TGTGCCAGCAGCGTAGGTGGCAGGACTGGAAACACCATATATTTT.

This clone was counted once. The V gene is TRBV5-1, the J gene TRBJ2-5; possible D gene TRBD1, 6 bases. This CDR3 has 12 residues. The germline V gene encodes CDR1 SGHRS and CDR2 YFSETQ. V shed 7 bases and J shed 4 bases, with 11 bases lying between them. CDR3 sequence (DNA): TGCGCCAGCGGGACACCGGTAGAGACCCAGTACTTC. It yields the protein CASGTPVETQYF.

V gene TRBV4-2 combines with J gene TRBJ1-2, with 8 positions matching TRBD1. The trim removed 1 base at V and 4 bases at J, leaving 2 bases unmatched. The length of the CDR3 is 14 residues. In germline, CDR1 is LGHNA, CDR2 YNFKEQ. The CDR3 loop is CASSQAGQGYGYTF. The CDR3 DNA reads as TGTGCCAGCAGCCAAGCCGGACAGGGCTATGGCTACACCTTC.

V is TRBV29-1 and J is TRBJ1-1; no clear D gene. The CDR3 covers 12 residues. The V and J ends lost 5 bases and 0 bases respectively, with 7 bases between them. The germline V gene has CDR1 SQVTM and CDR2 ANQGSEA. The CDR3, as DNA: TGCAGCGTTATGCCTATGAACACTGAAGCTTTCTTT. It translates to CSVMPMNTEAFF.

On this clone: Relative to the germline gene, one junction end is altered; a read error may explain this. This chain connects TRBV30 to TRBJ1-3; D unresolved. From germline, CDR1 is GTSNPN and CDR2 SVGIG (reference sequence). The CDR3 is 11 amino acids. The CDR3 DNA follows: TGTGCCTGGAGTAGTGGAGACACCATATATTTT. It yields the protein CAWSSGDTIYF. The variable domain in full, completed from reference TRBV30 and TRBJ1-3, reads SQTIHQWPATLVQPVGSPLSLECTVEGTSNPNLYWYRQAAGRGLQLLFYSVGIGQISSEVPQNLSASRPQDRQFILSSKKLLLSDSGFYLCAWSSGDTIYFGEGSWLTVV.

This chain links TRBV10-3 with TRBJ1-4; D ambiguous. With 6 bases removed from V and 8 bases from J, the gap between germline ends came to 10 bases. This CDR3 region has 12 residues. Germline CDR1 reads ENHRY; CDR2 reads SYGVKD. CDR3 nucleotide sequence: TGTGCCATCAGCGACGGGTTGGAAAAACTGTTTTTT. Protein product: CAISDGLEKLFF.

This clone was counted once. This chain links TRBV19 with TRBJ1-5, with 9 nucleotides matching TRBD1. In germline, CDR1 is LNHDA, CDR2 SQIVND (reference sequence). V shed 5 bases, J shed 3 bases, and the junction held 8 bases outside the gene matches. The CDR3 is made up of 16 amino acids. CDR3: CASSSQDRGNNQPQHF. The DNA for the CDR3 is TGTGCCAGTAGTTCCCAGGACAGGGGAAACAATCAGCCCCAGCATTTT.

The chain carries TRBV5-6 and TRBJ2-5; 8 bases match TRBD2. The germline V gene encodes CDR1 SGHDT and CDR2 YYEEEE. The CDR3 is made up of 14 amino acids. J gave up 5 bases and V 2 bases, and 5 bases lay outside the gene matches. CDR3 protein: CASSFSGMGETQYF. CDR3 sequence (DNA): TGTGCCAGCAGCTTTAGCGGGATGGGCGAGACCCAGTACTTC. Full variable domain (outside the CDR3, taken from reference TRBV5-6 and TRBJ2-5): DAGVTQSPTHLIKTRGQQVTLRCSPKSGHDTVSWYQQALGQGPQFIFQYYEEEERQRGNFPDRFSGHQFPNYSSELNVNALLLGDSALYLCASSFSGMGETQYFGPGTRLLVL.

This sequence joins TRBV5-4 and TRBJ2-7; 7 bases match TRBD2. Germline loops: CDR1 SGHNT, CDR2 YYREEE (reference sequence). The CDR3 extends over 16 amino acids. With 2 bases clipped from V and 2 bases from J, the junction kept 10 bases outside the gene matches. The CDR3 sequence is CASSFGRSGGTYEQYF. In nucleotides, the CDR3 is TGTGCCAGCAGCTTTGGGCGATCGGGGGGAACCTACGAGCAGTACTTC.

The rearrangement joins TRBV9 to TRBJ2-1; no firm D call. The CDR3 consists of 13 residues. Germline loops: CDR1 SGDLS, CDR2 YYNGEE. V lost 0 bases, J lost 6 bases, and 7 bases lay in between. The chain's CDR3 is CASSVGVVNEQFF. For the CDR3, the DNA is TGTGCCAGCAGCGTAGGGGTAGTCAATGAGCAGTTCTTC.

This clone was seen once. The rearrangement links TRBV7-2 to TRBJ2-7; D is perhaps TRBD1 (7 bases). The CDR3 contains 13 residues. The V gene's germline CDR1 is SGHTA and CDR2 FQGNSA. Deletions cut 7 bases from V and 2 bases from J, with 12 bases between. The CDR3 protein is CASMRRGAYEQYF. The CDR3, as DNA: TGTGCCAGCATGCGCAGGGGGGCCTACGAGCAGTACTTC.

The chain carries TRBV29-1 and TRBJ2-5, with a weak D call TRBD2 (5 bases). Trimming took 2 bases from V and 7 from J, leaving 14 bases between them. Germline loops: CDR1 SQVTM, CDR2 ANQGSEA. The length of the CDR3 is 13 residues. This CDR3 is CSVETAPRVTQYF. As DNA, the CDR3 is TGCAGCGTTGAAACAGCTCCGCGGGTGACCCAGTACTTC.

The genes are TRBV9 and TRBJ2-5; TRBD2 agrees at 10 bases. V was clipped by 2 bases and J by 4 bases; unmatched bases: 11. Germline V gene data show CDR1 as SGDLS and CDR2 as YYNGEE. The CDR3 contains 17 residues. CDR3 protein: CASSVDQGLASGETQYF. In DNA, the CDR3 is TGTGCCAGCAGCGTCGATCAGGGACTAGCGTCCGGAGAGACCCAGTACTTC.

The chain couples TRBV6-1 to TRBJ1-5; unclear D gene. V lost 8 bases to trimming and J lost 0 bases, with 14 bases between them. The germline V gene encodes CDR1 MNHNS and CDR2 SASEGT. The CDR3 has 15 amino acids. The CDR3 loop reads CASHLLLRSNQPQHF. CDR3 in DNA: TGTGCCAGCCATCTTCTACTCCGTAGCAATCAGCCCCAGCATTTT.